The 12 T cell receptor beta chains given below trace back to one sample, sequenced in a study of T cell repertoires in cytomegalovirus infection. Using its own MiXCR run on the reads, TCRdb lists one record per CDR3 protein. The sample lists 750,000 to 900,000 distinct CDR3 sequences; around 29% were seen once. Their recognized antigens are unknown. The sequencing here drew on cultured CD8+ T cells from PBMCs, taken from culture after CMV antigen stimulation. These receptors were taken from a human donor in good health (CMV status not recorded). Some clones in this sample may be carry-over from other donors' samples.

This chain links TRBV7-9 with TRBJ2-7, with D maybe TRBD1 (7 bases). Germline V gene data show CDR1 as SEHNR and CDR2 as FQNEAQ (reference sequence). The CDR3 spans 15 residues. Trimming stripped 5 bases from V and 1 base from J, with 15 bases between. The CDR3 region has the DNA TGTGCCAGCAGCCAGGGGGGTCCCTTTTCCTACGAGCAGTACGTC. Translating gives CASSQGGPFSYEQYV.

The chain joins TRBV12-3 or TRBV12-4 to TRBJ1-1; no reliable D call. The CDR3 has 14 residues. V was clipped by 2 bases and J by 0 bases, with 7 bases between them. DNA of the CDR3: TGTGCCAGCAGTTTAAGTGCTCTGAACACTGAAGCTTTCTTT. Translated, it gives CASSLSALNTEAFF.

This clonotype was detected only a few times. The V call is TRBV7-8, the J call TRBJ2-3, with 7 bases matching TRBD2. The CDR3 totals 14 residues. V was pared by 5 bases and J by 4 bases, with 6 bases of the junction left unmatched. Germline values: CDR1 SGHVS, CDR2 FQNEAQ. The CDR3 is CASSPRLAPDTQYF. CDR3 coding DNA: TGTGCCAGCAGCCCCCGACTAGCTCCAGATACGCAGTATTTT.

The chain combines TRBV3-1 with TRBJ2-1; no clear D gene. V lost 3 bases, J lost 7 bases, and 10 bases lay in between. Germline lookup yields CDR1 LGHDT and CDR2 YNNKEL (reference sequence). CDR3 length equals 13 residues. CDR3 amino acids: CASSHGPINEQFF. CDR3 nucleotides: TGTGCCAGCAGCCATGGACCGATTAATGAGCAGTTCTTC.

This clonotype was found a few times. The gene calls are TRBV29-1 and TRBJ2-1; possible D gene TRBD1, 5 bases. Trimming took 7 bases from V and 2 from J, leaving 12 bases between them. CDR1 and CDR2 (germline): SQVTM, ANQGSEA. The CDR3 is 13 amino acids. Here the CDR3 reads CSGRTHTYNEQFF. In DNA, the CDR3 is TGCAGCGGTCGGACACACACCTACAATGAGCAGTTCTTC.

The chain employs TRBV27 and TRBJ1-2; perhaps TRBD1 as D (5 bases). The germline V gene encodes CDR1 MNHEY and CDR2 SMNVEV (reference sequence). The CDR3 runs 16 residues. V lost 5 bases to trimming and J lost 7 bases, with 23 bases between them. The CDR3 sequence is CASSRIGTGLGGGYTF. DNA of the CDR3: TGTGCCAGCAGTAGAATTGGGACCGGGCTCGGGGGTGGCTACACCTTC.

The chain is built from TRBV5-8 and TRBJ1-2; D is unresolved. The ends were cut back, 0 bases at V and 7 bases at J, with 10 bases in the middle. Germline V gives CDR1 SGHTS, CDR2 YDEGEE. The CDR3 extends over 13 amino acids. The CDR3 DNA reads TGTGCCAGCAGCTTGGGGGCACAAGCTGGCTACACCTTC. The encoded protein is CASSLGAQAGYTF.

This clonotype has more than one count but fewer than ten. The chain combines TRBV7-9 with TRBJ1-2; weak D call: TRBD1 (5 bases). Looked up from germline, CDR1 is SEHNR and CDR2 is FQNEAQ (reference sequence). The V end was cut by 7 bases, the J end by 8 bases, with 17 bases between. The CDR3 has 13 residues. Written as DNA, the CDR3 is TGTGCCAGCACCATTGGGGGGGGTGACGGCTACACCTTC. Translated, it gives CASTIGGGDGYTF.

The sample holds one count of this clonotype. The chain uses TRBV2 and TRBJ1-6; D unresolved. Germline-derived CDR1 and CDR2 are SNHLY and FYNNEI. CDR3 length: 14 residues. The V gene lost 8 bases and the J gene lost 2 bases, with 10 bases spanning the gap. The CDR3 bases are TGTGCCAGCGAAGGGAAAGCCTATAATTCACCCCTCCACTTT. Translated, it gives CASEGKAYNSPLHF.

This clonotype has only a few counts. The CDR3 reads CASSFGGPTYNEQFF. CDR3 sequence (DNA): TGTGCCAGCAGTTTTGGAGGGCCCACCTACAATGAGCAGTTCTTC. The chain is built from TRBV12-3 or TRBV12-4 and TRBJ2-1, with a possible D match to TRBD2 (6 bases). The CDR3 extends over 15 amino acids. V shed 3 bases and J shed 2 bases, with 11 bases lying between them.

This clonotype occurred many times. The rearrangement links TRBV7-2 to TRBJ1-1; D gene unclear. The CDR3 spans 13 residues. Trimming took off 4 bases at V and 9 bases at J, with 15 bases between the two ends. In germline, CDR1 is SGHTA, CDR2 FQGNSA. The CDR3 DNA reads TGTGCCAGCAGCTCCTCTGACGAATCACAAGCTTTCTTT. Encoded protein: CASSSSDESQAFF.

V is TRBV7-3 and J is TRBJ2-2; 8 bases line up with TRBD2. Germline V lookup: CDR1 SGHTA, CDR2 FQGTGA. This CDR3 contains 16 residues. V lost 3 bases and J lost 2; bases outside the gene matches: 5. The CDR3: CASSFLSGGNTGELFF. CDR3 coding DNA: TGTGCCAGCAGCTTCTTGAGCGGGGGAAACACCGGGGAGCTGTTTTTT.